This T cell receptor beta chain was obtained from a study of human T cells and chemical hapten exposure. The ends were cut back, 2 bases at V and 1 base at J, with 5 bases in the middle. Germline V gives CDR1 LGHDT, CDR2 YNNKEL (reference sequence). The CDR3 totals 13 residues. In its sample, this clonotype was seen many times. Single cDNA molecules in the library carried unique molecular identifiers attached during preparation. TCRdb itself ran the RACE reads through MiXCR, one entry per CDR3 protein. The sample comprises more than 70,000 distinct CDR3 sequences, about 8.8% of which are singletons, and about 3.1% rests with the top ten. The time point was: healthy volunteer bleed at 2 weeks. Unfractionated whole blood served as the source for total RNA extraction.

The receptor was isolated from a female donor in good health. Some clones in this sample may be carry-over from other donors' samples. This chain joins TRBV3-1 and TRBJ1-1; no clear D. The specimen was whole blood. The CDR3 reads CASSQIQNTEAFF. CDR3 nucleotides: TGTGCCAGCAGCCAAATACAGAACACTGAAGCTTTCTTT.